The 2 T cell receptor beta chains below all came from one sample that was sequenced in a study of regulatory and conventional T cells in RAG deficiency. Using immunoSEQ multiplex PCR, the repertoire was profiled, and TCRdb retains in-frame clones only, with some absent. In the table there are 20,000 to 25,000 clones, 85% to 95% of which are singletons. Genomic DNA came from blood conventional CD4+ T cells gated CD25-low CD127-high. This same sample was also taken into another study, of regulatory T cells. That report adds: The primer mix had 52 TRBV and 13 TRBJ primers.

Sequencing was carried out using CD4+ T cells sorted from blood. The receptors shown here come from a human donor in good health.

The chain is built from TRBV11-2 and TRBJ1-1; tentative D call: TRBD1 (5 bases). The germline V gene encodes CDR1 SGHAT and CDR2 FQNNGV. The CDR3 runs to 14 residues. Between the trimmed V and J ends, which lost 5 bases and 3 bases, there was a span of 13 bases. CDR3 region: CASSLPGPHTEAFF. The CDR3, as DNA: TGTGCCAGCAGCCTCCCGGGGCCCCACACTGAAGCTTTCTTT.

The chain has TRBV7-9 and TRBJ1-1, with D tentatively TRBD1 (6 bases). Germline CDR1 and CDR2: SEHNR and FQNEAQ (reference sequence). CDR3 size: 14 residues. V lost 1 base to trimming and J lost 4 bases, with 10 bases between them. The CDR3 protein is CASSLEGGSTEAFF. The CDR3 nucleotides are TGTGCCAGCAGCTTAGAAGGGGGTAGCACTGAAGCTTTCTTT. The variable domain in full, with the rest retrieved from reference TRBV7-9 and TRBJ1-1, is DTGVSQNPRHKITKRGQNVTFRCDPISEHNRLYWYRQTLGQGPEFLTYFQNEAQLEKSRLLSDRFSAERPKGSFSTLEIQRTEQGDSAMYLCASSLEGGSTEAFFGQGTRLTVV.